These T cell receptor beta chains were read from a single sample in a study of blood T cell repertoires in COVID-19. The table came from immunoSEQ multiplex PCR; TCRdb's copy has only in-frame clones and leaves some out. The repertoire holds 200,000 or so clones, with 88% as singletons. Sample: peripheral blood. The receptors derive from an older man with active or convalescent COVID-19. Both conserved end residues are part of each CDR3. A D gene is named only where the DNA matches it firmly. Size values are once, few and many counts, or a class for expanded clones, and some rows have none.

d_gene: TRBD1
j_gene: TRBJ2-5
v_gene: TRBV24-1
abundance: .
CDR3aa: CATAPSEGAWETQYF
CDR3nt: TGTGCCACGGCCCCAAGTGAGGGGGCTTGGGAGACCCAGTACTTC

d_gene: .
j_gene: TRBJ1-5
v_gene: TRBV19
abundance: .
CDR3aa: CASSIYPGNSNQPQHF
CDR3nt: TGTGCCAGTAGTATATATCCGGGGAATAGCAATCAGCCCCAGCATTTT

d_gene: .
j_gene: TRBJ2-3
v_gene: TRBV4-3
abundance: .
CDR3aa: CASSPNYLSTDTQYF
CDR3nt: TGCGCCAGCAGCCCAAACTACCTCTCAACAGATACGCAGTATTTT

d_gene: .
j_gene: TRBJ1-5
v_gene: TRBV7-2
abundance: once
CDR3aa: CASTLGIRDQPQHF
CDR3nt: TGTGCCAGCACCTTAGGCATTCGAGATCAGCCCCAGCATTTT

d_gene: .
j_gene: TRBJ2-5
v_gene: TRBV18
abundance: .
CDR3aa: CASSPRTAQETQYF
CDR3nt: TGTGCCAGCTCACCGCGGACAGCCCAAGAGACCCAGTACTTC

d_gene: .
j_gene: TRBJ1-4
v_gene: TRBV5-4
abundance: .
CDR3aa: CASSAEQGSNEKLFF
CDR3nt: TGTGCCAGCAGCGCGGAACAGGGTTCTAATGAAAAACTGTTTTTT

d_gene: .
j_gene: TRBJ2-5
v_gene: TRBV19
abundance: .
CDR3aa: CASSDHRDTWMETQYF
CDR3nt: TGTGCCAGTAGCGACCACCGGGACACTTGGATGGAGACCCAGTACTTC

d_gene: .
j_gene: TRBJ1-2
v_gene: TRBV6-5
abundance: .
CDR3aa: CASRTLDSNNYGYTF
CDR3nt: TGTGCCAGCAGGACCCTCGACAGTAACAACTATGGCTACACCTTC

d_gene: .
j_gene: TRBJ2-3
v_gene: TRBV6-2/TRBV6-3
abundance: .
CDR3aa: CASSQVTGRSDTQYF
CDR3nt: TGTGCCAGCAGTCAAGTGACAGGGAGGTCGGATACGCAGTATTTT

d_gene: .
j_gene: TRBJ2-7
v_gene: TRBV7-2
abundance: .
CDR3aa: CASSLEGQREEQYF
CDR3nt: TGTGCCAGCAGCTTAGAAGGACAGCGGGAAGAGCAGTACTTC

d_gene: .
j_gene: TRBJ2-7
v_gene: TRBV21-1
abundance: .
CDR3aa: CAAHREGEQYF
CDR3nt: TGTGCCGCCCACAGGGAGGGTGAGCAGTACTTC

d_gene: TRBD2
j_gene: TRBJ2-3
v_gene: TRBV6-5
abundance: .
CDR3aa: CASINGGLGADTQYF
CDR3nt: TGTGCCAGCATTAACGGGGGACTAGGGGCAGATACGCAGTATTTT

d_gene: .
j_gene: TRBJ2-5
v_gene: TRBV28
abundance: .
CDR3aa: CASSRAASWETQYF
CDR3nt: TGTGCCAGCAGCCGAGCTGCTAGCTGGGAGACCCAGTACTTC

d_gene: .
j_gene: TRBJ2-1
v_gene: TRBV18
abundance: .
CDR3aa: CASSPGGLLSVNEQFF
CDR3nt: TGTGCCAGCTCACCAGGGGGACTCCTATCTGTGAATGAGCAGTTCTTC

d_gene: TRBD1
j_gene: TRBJ2-7
v_gene: TRBV7-2
abundance: .
CDR3aa: CASSSDRASTYEQYF
CDR3nt: TGTGCCAGCAGCTCGGACAGGGCATCAACCTACGAGCAGTACTTC

d_gene: TRBD2
j_gene: TRBJ2-3
v_gene: TRBV6-1
abundance: .
CDR3aa: CASSEAEGLAGFTDTQYF
CDR3nt: TGTGCCAGCAGTGAAGCTGAAGGACTAGCGGGATTCACAGATACGCAGTATTTT

d_gene: TRBD1
j_gene: TRBJ1-6
v_gene: TRBV5-1
abundance: .
CDR3aa: CASSRDRGQLGSPLHF
CDR3nt: TGCGCCAGCAGCAGGGACAGGGGGCAGCTAGGTTCACCCCTCCACTTT

d_gene: TRBD1
j_gene: TRBJ1-2
v_gene: TRBV2
abundance: .
CDR3aa: CASSEQGANYGYTF
CDR3nt: TGTGCCAGCAGTGAACAGGGGGCGAACTATGGCTACACCTTC

d_gene: .
j_gene: TRBJ1-3
v_gene: TRBV7-8
abundance: .
CDR3aa: CASSPRGLGNTIYF
CDR3nt: TGTGCCAGCAGCCCCAGGGGTCTTGGAAACACCATATATTTT

d_gene: .
j_gene: TRBJ2-1
v_gene: TRBV6-6
abundance: few
CDR3aa: CASTVSRDEQFF
CDR3nt: TGTGCCAGCACCGTGAGTCGGGATGAGCAGTTCTTC

d_gene: .
j_gene: TRBJ1-5
v_gene: TRBV28
abundance: .
CDR3aa: CASSSRSQHF
CDR3nt: TGTGCCAGCAGCTCCAGGTCCCAGCATTTT

d_gene: TRBD2
j_gene: TRBJ2-5
v_gene: TRBV7-9
abundance: .
CDR3aa: CASSLDLAGAETQYF
CDR3nt: TGTGCCAGCAGCTTAGATCTAGCGGGGGCTGAGACCCAGTACTTC

d_gene: .
j_gene: TRBJ2-7
v_gene: TRBV7-2
abundance: .
CDR3aa: CASSQNPGKGYEQYF
CDR3nt: TGTGCCAGCAGCCAAAACCCGGGGAAGGGATACGAGCAGTACTTC

d_gene: .
j_gene: TRBJ1-6
v_gene: TRBV18
abundance: few
CDR3aa: CASSQDKYSPLHF
CDR3nt: TGTGCCAGCTCACAGGACAAATATTCACCCCTCCACTTT

d_gene: .
j_gene: TRBJ2-7
v_gene: TRBV25-1
abundance: .
CDR3aa: CASSDHSYEQYF
CDR3nt: TGTGCCAGCAGTGACCACTCCTACGAGCAGTACTTC

d_gene: .
j_gene: TRBJ2-3
v_gene: TRBV10-3
abundance: .
CDR3aa: CAISGSQGRTDTQYF
CDR3nt: TGTGCCATCAGTGGGAGTCAGGGGCGCACAGATACGCAGTATTTT